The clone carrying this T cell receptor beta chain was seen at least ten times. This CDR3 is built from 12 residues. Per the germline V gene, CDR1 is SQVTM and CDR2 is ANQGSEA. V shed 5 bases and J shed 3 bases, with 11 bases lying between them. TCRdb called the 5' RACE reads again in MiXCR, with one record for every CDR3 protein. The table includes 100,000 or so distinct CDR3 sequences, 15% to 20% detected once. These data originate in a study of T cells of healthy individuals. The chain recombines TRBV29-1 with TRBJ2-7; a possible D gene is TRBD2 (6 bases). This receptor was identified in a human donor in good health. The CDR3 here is CSVRDFDYEQYF. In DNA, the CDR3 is TGCAGCGTTAGGGACTTCGACTACGAGCAGTACTTC.